A selection of T cell receptor beta chains follows, all from one sample in a study of cytomegalovirus exposure and HLA in healthy donors. Assay: immunoSEQ multiplex PCR; the TCRdb copy retains only in-frame clones and omits some. The sample lists around 140,000 clones; about 84% were seen once. Specimen: PBMCs. These receptors came from a man aged 50 to 59 in good health and CMV-seronegative. CDR3s include the opening cysteine and the closing phenylalanine or tryptophan. A D gene is named only where the DNA matches it firmly. Clone size is stated in some rows and not others, as once, few, many or a class when expanded.

>TRBJ2-1|TRBD2|17|-|TRBV15
CATSRGRTSGAYNEQFF
TGTGCCACCAGCAGAGGCCGGACTAGCGGTGCCTACAATGAGCAGTTCTTC
>TRBJ2-1|-|13|-|TRBV5-8
CASSLGVVNEQFF
TGTGCCAGCAGTTTGGGCGTTGTGAATGAGCAGTTCTTC
>TRBJ2-5|-|13|-|TRBV2
CASRPSRGETQYF
TGTGCCAGCAGGCCCTCTCGAGGGGAGACCCAGTACTTC
>TRBJ2-7|-|14|few|TRBV6-1
CASSEGHHSYEQYF
TGTGCCAGCAGTGAGGGACACCACTCCTACGAGCAGTACTTC
>TRBJ1-1|-|15|-|TRBV19
CASSIGWTANTEAFF
TGTGCCAGTAGTATAGGCTGGACAGCGAACACTGAAGCTTTCTTT
>TRBJ1-1|-|17|-|TRBV12-5
CASGLVPGMIEDTEAFF
TGTGCTAGTGGTTTGGTACCGGGGATGATTGAGGACACTGAAGCTTTCTTT
>TRBJ2-1|TRBD2|20|-|TRBV2
CASSEVGRSGLAGVRYEQFF
TGTGCCAGCAGTGAAGTCGGTCGGTCCGGACTAGCGGGAGTACGGTATGAGCAGTTCTTC
>TRBJ2-5|-|14|-|TRBV27
CASSPIEQQETQYF
TGTGCCAGCAGCCCAATCGAACAACAAGAGACCCAGTACTTC
>TRBJ2-3|TRBD1|15|-|TRBV5-1
CASSPSGTGGDTQYF
TGCGCCAGCAGCCCTTCAGGGACAGGGGGAGATACGCAGTATTTT
>TRBJ1-5|-|12|-|TRBV6-6
CASNIQAQPQHF
TGTGCCAGCAACATACAGGCACAGCCCCAGCATTTT
>TRBJ1-5|-|15|-|TRBV6-1
CASRGNRDKNQPQHF
TGTGCCAGCAGAGGGAACCGGGACAAGAATCAGCCCCAGCATTTT
>TRBJ2-1|TRBD2|16|-|TRBV18
CASSPPLGLVSNEQFF
TGTGCCAGCTCACCACCTTTGGGACTAGTCTCCAATGAGCAGTTCTTC
>TRBJ2-1|-|17|-|TRBV2
CASSEAGRAGDKPLRFF
TGTGCCAGCAGTGAAGCTGGTAGGGCAGGGGATAAACCTTTGAGGTTCTTC
>TRBJ2-7|-|14|once|TRBV28
CASLGQLDSYEQYF
TGTGCCAGCCTCGGACAGCTGGACTCCTACGAGCAGTACTTC
>TRBJ2-7|TRBD1|15|few|TRBV7-9
CASSNRDRGHYEQYF
TGTGCCAGCAGCAACCGGGACAGGGGGCACTACGAGCAGTACTTC
>TRBJ2-2|-|13|-|TRBV2
CASIPSETGELFF
TGTGCCAGCATCCCTAGCGAAACCGGGGAGCTGTTTTTT
>TRBJ1-1|-|14|-|TRBV5-1
CASSLAGGNTEAFF
TGCGCCAGCAGCTTGGCCGGGGGTAACACTGAAGCTTTCTTT
>TRBJ1-1|-|13|-|TRBV28
CASSLSTGIEAFF
TGTGCCAGCAGTTTATCCACAGGGATTGAAGCTTTCTTT
>TRBJ2-7|TRBD1|14|-|TRBV7-9
CASSPGTVDDEQYF
TGTGCCAGCAGCCCTGGGACAGTTGACGACGAGCAGTACTTC
>TRBJ1-1|-|13|-|TRBV28
CASSRQRFAEAFF
TGTGCCAGCAGTCGACAGAGGTTCGCTGAAGCTTTCTTT
>TRBJ1-5|TRBD1|15|-|TRBV27
CASSLTGQTNQPQHF
TGTGCCAGCAGTTTAACGGGACAGACTAATCAGCCCCAGCATTTT
>TRBJ2-5|TRBD2|15|-|TRBV6-1
CASSEVGLAEETQYF
TGTGCCAGCAGTGAAGTAGGACTAGCGGAAGAGACCCAGTACTTC
>TRBJ2-5|TRBD2|15|-|TRBV27
CASSPRAGVGETQYF
TGTGCCAGCAGCCCTAGGGCGGGGGTGGGTGAGACCCAGTACTTC
>TRBJ1-4|-|16|-|TRBV6-5
CASSYGGRGLNEKLFF
TGTGCCAGCAGTTACGGGGGCAGGGGTTTGAATGAAAAACTGTTTTTT
>TRBJ1-5|-|12|-|TRBV19
CASSFPQGPQHF
TGTGCCAGTAGTTTCCCCCAGGGGCCCCAGCATTTT
>TRBJ2-3|-|15|-|TRBV5-1
CASSLAVRSTDTQYF
TGCGCCAGCAGCTTGGCGGTGCGTAGCACAGATACGCAGTATTTT
>TRBJ1-3|TRBD1|15|-|TRBV9
CASSVEGQIGNTIYF
TGTGCCAGCAGCGTAGAGGGACAGATCGGAAACACCATATATTTT
>TRBJ1-5|TRBD1|16|-|TRBV30
CAWSVGTGGFGEPQHF
TGTGCCTGGAGTGTAGGGACAGGGGGCTTCGGGGAGCCCCAGCATTTT
>TRBJ2-7|TRBD2|16|-|TRBV4-1
CASSQVQAGLAEEQYF
TGCGCCAGCAGCCAAGTACAAGCGGGACTGGCGGAGGAGCAGTACTTC
>TRBJ2-1|-|14|-|TRBV5-1
CASSLGQTANEQFF
TGCGCCAGCAGCTTGGGCCAGACAGCTAATGAGCAGTTCTTC
>TRBJ2-1|TRBD2|16|few|TRBV11-3
CASSLGSLAGGVEQFF
TGTGCCAGCAGCTTAGGATCCCTAGCGGGGGGAGTTGAGCAGTTCTTC
>TRBJ2-5|-|11|-|TRBV5-1
CASKEVGTQYF
TGCGCCAGCAAAGAGGTCGGGACCCAGTACTTC
>TRBJ2-3|TRBD2|16|-|TRBV5-1
CASSFTGTSGEHTQYF
TGCGCCAGCAGCTTTACCGGGACTAGCGGGGAACATACGCAGTATTTT
>TRBJ1-3|TRBD1|19|once|TRBV7-2
CASSLAQVWDRAGGNTIYF
TGTGCCAGCAGCTTAGCCCAAGTATGGGACAGGGCGGGTGGAAACACCATATATTTT
>TRBJ2-7|-|15|once|TRBV5-1
CASSSHFSGAYEQYF
TGCGCCAGCAGCTCGCATTTCAGCGGCGCCTACGAGCAGTACTTC
>TRBJ2-5|-|15|-|TRBV5-4
CASSLADRPQETQYF
TGTGCCAGCAGCTTGGCCGACAGGCCCCAGGAGACCCAGTACTTC
>TRBJ2-3|TRBD1|16|few|TRBV2
CASSHRGQTSTDTQYF
TGTGCCAGCAGTCACCGGGGACAGACTAGCACAGATACGCAGTATTTT
>TRBJ1-2|-|13|-|TRBV29-1
CSSHDRGGHGYTF
TGCAGCTCACACGATCGGGGGGGTCATGGCTACACCTTC
>TRBJ2-6|-|14|-|TRBV29-1
CSVAQNSGANVLTF
TGCAGCGTGGCACAGAACTCTGGGGCCAACGTCCTGACTTTC
>TRBJ2-7|-|14|once|TRBV5-1
CASSLAGRSYEQYF
TGCGCCAGCAGCTTGGCCGGCAGGTCCTACGAGCAGTACTTC
>TRBJ1-6|-|13|-|TRBV6-5
CATPGLEGSPLHF
TGTGCCACCCCGGGCCTAGAGGGTTCACCCCTCCACTTT
>TRBJ2-2|-|14|-|TRBV6-6
CASRADRSAGELFF
TGTGCCAGCAGAGCGGATCGGAGTGCCGGGGAGCTGTTTTTT
>TRBJ1-1|TRBD1|14|-|TRBV5-1
CASSSDRGVTEAFF
TGCGCCAGCAGCTCGGACAGGGGAGTCACTGAAGCTTTCTTT
>TRBJ1-2|-|14|-|TRBV11-2
CASSLAMGGYGYTF
TGTGCCAGCAGCTTAGCCATGGGGGGCTATGGCTACACCTTC
>TRBJ2-5|-|13|-|TRBV29-1
CSVEGVGAETQYF
TGCAGCGTTGAAGGGGTAGGGGCAGAGACCCAGTACTTC